This T cell receptor (beta chain) was captured by sequencing in a study of cytomegalovirus exposure and HLA in healthy donors. The study's findings and limits: As a later analysis showed, a missense DCLRE1C variant was linked to trimming of TCR beta V- and J-genes. Segments of the TCR beta V type were, in most cases, productive about 87% or about 30% of the time in an earlier analysis.

The PCR ran on 60 Vbeta and 13 Jbeta primers. In the original workflow: In a later analysis, roughly 11 million of 75 million to 85 million unique beta chains occurred in at least two donors. TCRdb's copy holds only in-frame clones and misses some; the assay was immunoSEQ multiplex PCR. The V and J calls and clone size are taken from that table; D and trimming were inferred from the DNA. The table has around 200,000 clones, 60% to 80% seen once. As for this clone: Antigen unknown.

The sequence was collected from a female donor in good health and CMV-seronegative. The source material was PBMCs.

CDR3 DNA sequence: TGTGCCAGCAGTTACAGGGAGGGGGGCCAGCCCCAGCATTTT. This translates into CASSYREGGQPQHF. The V and J genes are TRBV6-5 and TRBJ1-5, with D possibly matching TRBD1 (6 bases). V was cut by 2 bases and J by 7 bases, with 12 bases left in between. The CDR3 runs 14 residues. Germline V gene lookup returns CDR1 MNHEY and CDR2 SVGAGI.